The clone carrying this T cell receptor beta chain was recorded a few times. Its antigen is undetermined. Just one base apart from a much larger clone, this may be a read error. Via MiXCR, TCRdb re-called the reads, giving one row per CDR3 protein. The data contain approximately 270,000 distinct CDR3 sequences, 22% of them singletons. The sample originates from a study of T cell repertoires in cytomegalovirus infection. The clonotype originates from a human donor in good health (CMV status not recorded). Some clones in this sample may be carry-over from other donors' samples. The source was cultured PBMCs, collected from culture after CMV antigen stimulation.

The chain's CDR3 is CASSLATSGYNEQFF. CDR3 nucleotides: TGTGCCAGCAGCTTAGCGACTAGCGGATACAATGAGCAGTTCTTC. The chain joins TRBV7-2 to TRBJ2-1, with 9 bases lining up with TRBD2. Looked up from germline, CDR1 is SGHTA and CDR2 is FQGNSA. V gave up 0 bases and J gave up 4 bases; unmatched junction bases: 1. The CDR3 is 15 residues long.